The clone carrying this T cell receptor beta chain was observed a few times. These data belong to a study of blood T cell repertoires in COVID-19. The protocol was immunoSEQ multiplex PCR, while the TCRdb copy is restricted to in-frame clones and leaves out a portion. The data show around 260,000 clones, approximately 86% seen once. The sequence was obtained from a human donor with COVID-19, enrolled during active disease. The donor label of this sample is uncertain. Sequenced input: peripheral blood.

The CDR3 DNA reads as TGTGCCAGCAGCCTCCAGGGGAGCTCTGGAAACACCATATATTTT. This gives the protein CASSLQGSSGNTIYF. The chain couples TRBV7-6 to TRBJ1-3; D perhaps matches TRBD1 (6 bases). The length of the CDR3 is 15 residues. Germline lookup yields CDR1 SGHVS and CDR2 FNYEAQ. With 5 bases removed from V and 0 bases from J, the gap between germline ends came to 11 bases.